This record looks at one T cell receptor beta chain sequence and its context. Its antigen remains unidentified. Repertoires were generated with immunoSEQ multiplex PCR, while TCRdb's copy carries only in-frame clones and drops some. This table holds 50,000 to 65,000 clones, approximately 89% found once. These data are taken from a study of cytomegalovirus exposure and HLA in healthy donors. Study summary: The platform used for the 100 to 150 validation repertoires matched that of the roughly 700 first-cohort repertoires, a later analysis reported. Points from the study as a whole: Rarity characterized most TCR sequences, yet some public TCRs appeared in many donors. Specificity of three CMV-associated chains for CMV antigens was verified in vitro.

Germline CDR1 is SGHTA and CDR2 is FQGNSA. Trimming removed 1 base from V and 3 bases from J, with 19 bases in between. This CDR3 has 18 amino acids. The V and J genes are TRBV7-2 and TRBJ1-3; D perhaps matches TRBD1 (6 bases). Sequences were obtained from PBMCs. The clonotype was recovered from a woman aged 18-30 years in good health and CMV-seropositive. For the CDR3, the DNA is TGTGCCAGCAGCTTAGTCGGCACAGGGCTACAAAATGGAAACACCATATATTTT. It codes for CASSLVGTGLQNGNTIYF.